The next 30 T cell receptor beta chains were all read from a single sample in a study of blood T cell repertoires in COVID-19. The method was immunoSEQ multiplex PCR; TCRdb's version includes in-frame clones alone and lacks a portion of them. The sample lists about 150,000 clones; roughly 93% were seen once. Sequenced: peripheral blood. These receptors all come from a man between 18 and 29 years old with COVID-19, enrolled during active disease.

This chain uses TRBV20-1 with TRBJ2-3, with D uncertain. V lost 5 bases and J lost 6, with 6 bases in between. The CDR3 contains 10 residues. In germline, CDR1 is DFQATT, CDR2 SNEGSKA (reference sequence). The CDR3 sequence is CSALEDTQYF. The CDR3 region has the DNA TGCAGTGCTCTCGAGGATACGCAGTATTTT.

The chain is built from TRBV30 and TRBJ1-5, with TRBD1 as a possible D gene (5 bases). The germline CDR1 and CDR2 sequences are GTSNPN and SVGIG (reference sequence). Trimming cost V 0 bases and J 2 bases, with 20 bases left between them. The CDR3 length is 18 residues. CDR3 sequence: CAWSVPGTRFFGNQPQHF. CDR3 nucleotides: TGTGCCTGGAGTGTACCCGGGACTCGGTTTTTTGGCAATCAGCCCCAGCATTTT.

This chain connects TRBV7-6 to TRBJ1-1, with 8 bases fitting TRBD1. Germline-derived CDR1 and CDR2 are SGHVS and FNYEAQ. The CDR3 totals 18 residues. V shed 5 bases, J shed 1 base, and the junction held 15 bases outside the gene matches. This CDR3 is CASSRRSRQGRKNTEAFF. CDR3 coding DNA: TGTGCCAGCAGCCGGCGGTCGAGACAGGGGAGGAAGAACACTGAAGCTTTCTTT.

V is TRBV4-3 and J is TRBJ2-1, with D perhaps matching TRBD1 (6 bases). CDR1 is LGHNA, CDR2 YSLEER, per germline. The CDR3 runs 16 residues. Trimming pared 0 bases from V and 4 bases from J, leaving 13 bases between. Here the CDR3 DNA reads TGCGCCAGCAGCCAAGATTGGCTAGGGGGATACAATGAGCAGTTCTTC. This sequence encodes CASSQDWLGGYNEQFF.

This chain uses TRBV3-1 (or the pseudogene TRBV3-2) with TRBJ2-1; D unclear. The CDR3 has 17 residues. The germline CDR1 and CDR2 sequences are LGHDT and YNNKEL (reference sequence). V gave up 1 base and J gave up 4 bases, with 17 bases separating them. CDR3 nucleotides: TGTGCCAGCAGCCAAGGCCCGGTAATCTTATTTTACAATGAGCAGTTCTTC. It encodes CASSQGPVILFYNEQFF.

This clone was seen once. The rearrangement joins TRBV7-2 to TRBJ1-3, with a tentative D call TRBD1 (6 bases). The germline gives CDR1 SGHTA, CDR2 FQGNSA. The ends were cut back, 1 base at V and 7 bases at J, with 14 bases in the middle. This CDR3 contains 15 residues. The CDR3 reads CASSLGGTRLNTIYF. The CDR3 coding sequence is TGTGCCAGCAGCTTAGGGGGGACACGATTGAACACCATATATTTT.

The chain recombines TRBV28 with TRBJ2-1, with TRBD2 as a possible D gene (6 bases). V lost 1 base and J 8 bases, leaving 18 bases between the germline ends. The CDR3 runs 16 residues. CDR1 MDHEN and CDR2 SYDVKM come from the germline V gene. CDR3 DNA sequence: TGTGCCAGCAGTTTATCGGGGGTTCTTAATAAAGATGAGCAGTTCTTC. This codes for CASSLSGVLNKDEQFF.

The chain's CDR3 is CASIPTGRNYGYTF. CDR3 nucleotides: TGTGCCAGCATACCGACAGGGAGGAACTATGGCTACACCTTC. The V gene is TRBV28, the J gene TRBJ1-2; 7 bases align to TRBD1. V shed 7 bases, J shed 2 bases, and the junction held 7 bases outside the gene matches. The CDR3 is 14 amino acids. Per germline, CDR1 MDHEN and CDR2 SYDVKM.

This rearrangement joins TRBV3-1 (or the pseudogene TRBV3-2) to TRBJ2-3; D uncertain. Germline CDR1 reads LGHDT; CDR2 reads YNNKEL (reference sequence). V was trimmed by 0 bases and J by 5 bases, leaving 9 bases between them. The CDR3 contains 14 residues. This CDR3 reads CASSQDGLLDTQYF. The CDR3 DNA reads as TGTGCCAGCAGCCAAGATGGCCTCCTAGATACGCAGTATTTT.

The V gene is TRBV13, the J gene TRBJ2-7; D possibly corresponds to TRBD1 (5 bases). The V and J ends lost 5 bases and 5 bases respectively, with 16 bases between them. Per germline, CDR1 PRHDT and CDR2 FYEKMQ (reference sequence). CDR3 length equals 14 residues. In nucleotides, the CDR3 is TGTGCCAGCAGCGAAGCCTCAGGGCGCCACGAGCAGTACTTC. It translates to CASSEASGRHEQYF.

This chain links TRBV27 with TRBJ2-2; TRBD2 aligns across 12 bases. The CDR3 is made up of 16 amino acids. Per germline, CDR1 MNHEY and CDR2 SMNVEV (reference sequence). After removal of 6 bases from V and 4 bases from J, the junction contained 6 bases not matched to a gene. In DNA form, the CDR3 reads TGTGCCAGCAGGCCGGCGGGACTAGCGGGCACCGGGGAGCTGTTTTTT. It specifies CASRPAGLAGTGELFF.

The chain links TRBV23-1 to TRBJ2-7; 7 bases agree with TRBD1. TRBV23-1 is assigned to the ORF class and has an uncertain function. This CDR3 region has 13 residues. Trimming cost V 10 bases and J 1 base; bases outside gene matches: 7. The CDR3: CATESGGSYEQYF. The CDR3 region has the DNA TGCGCCACCGAGTCAGGGGGTTCCTACGAGCAGTACTTC.

The gene calls are TRBV28 and TRBJ1-2, with TRBD1 matching over 7 bases. The J segment lost 3 bases and the V segment lost 7 bases, leaving 14 bases of the junction unmatched. The V gene's germline CDR1 is MDHEN and CDR2 SYDVKM. The CDR3 is 16 amino acids. The CDR3 nucleotides read TGTGCCAGCAATTTCCCGGCAGGGGGAAGAGACTATGGCTACACCTTC. Translation gives CASNFPAGGRDYGYTF.

V usage is TRBV19 and J usage is TRBJ1-1, with 9 bases matching TRBD1. Germline assignment: CDR1 LNHDA and CDR2 SQIVND (reference sequence). The CDR3 is 12 amino acids. The V segment lost 4 bases and the J segment 8 bases; nucleotides outside the gene matches: 2. The CDR3 spells CASSTDRGEAFF. CDR3 nucleotide sequence: TGTGCCAGTAGTACGGACAGGGGAGAAGCTTTCTTT.

CDR3 amino acids: CASSFLYEQYF. The CDR3 coding sequence is TGTGCCAGCAGTTTCTTGTACGAGCAGTACTTC. The chain is built from TRBV28 and TRBJ2-7; D is ambiguous. The CDR3 is 11 amino acids. Trimming took 3 bases from V and 4 from J, leaving 4 bases between them. Germline CDR1 is MDHEN and CDR2 is SYDVKM.

The chain is built from TRBV21-1 and TRBJ2-7; TRBD2 reflects the table's D call only, with no check against the DNA. TRBV21-1 is annotated as a pseudogene. The CDR3 length is 14 residues. The CDR3 DNA reads TGTGCCAGCAGCAAATCGGGGGACGGGCACGAGCAGTACTTC. This gives the protein CASSKSGDGHEQYF.

The chain has TRBV27 and TRBJ2-1, with TRBD2 matching 10 bases. J was trimmed by 4 bases and V by 2 bases; bases with no gene match: 5. Germline V CDR1 and CDR2: MNHEY, SMNVEV (reference sequence). The CDR3 consists of 16 residues. The CDR3 here is CASSLGLAVPYNEQFF. The CDR3 nucleotides are TGTGCCAGCAGTTTAGGACTAGCGGTTCCTTACAATGAGCAGTTCTTC.

In this sample, this clone turned up a few times. The DNA of the CDR3 is TGTGCCAGCAGTCCCGGAGGACTTAGCAATCAGCCCCAGCATTTT. Protein product: CASSPGGLSNQPQHF. The chain uses TRBV6-5 and TRBJ1-5; D is ambiguous. CDR1 and CDR2 (germline): MNHEY, SVGAGI. Trimming cost V 5 bases and J 0 bases, with 11 bases left between them. CDR3 size: 15 residues.

This clone was recorded once. The chain carries TRBV11-2 and TRBJ2-5; TRBD2 might be the D (5 bases). CDR3 length: 15 residues. Germline lookup yields CDR1 SGHAT and CDR2 FQNNGV. V lost 3 bases and J 1 base, leaving 12 bases between the germline ends. CDR3 in amino acids: CASSFGVGVQETQYF. The CDR3 DNA sequence: TGTGCCAGCAGCTTTGGGGTCGGGGTCCAAGAGACCCAGTACTTC.

This chain connects TRBV13 to TRBJ2-5; 10 nucleotides agree with TRBD2. The germline CDR1 and CDR2 sequences are PRHDT and FYEKMQ (reference sequence). V lost 4 bases to trimming and J lost 1 base; unmatched junction nucleotides: 6. This CDR3 region has 16 residues. CDR3 loop: CASSSQLAGFQETQYF. CDR3 in DNA: TGTGCCAGCAGCTCTCAACTAGCGGGATTCCAAGAGACCCAGTACTTC.

This clone appeared a single time. The CDR3 sequence is CAWNQGSYGYTF. Here the CDR3 DNA reads TGTGCCTGGAATCAGGGGTCCTATGGCTACACCTTC. The chain joins TRBV30 to TRBJ1-2; D might be TRBD1 (6 bases). The CDR3 contains 12 residues. The germline V gene has CDR1 GTSNPN and CDR2 SVGIG (reference sequence). Between the trimmed V and J ends, which lost 4 bases and 4 bases, there was a span of 10 bases. The entire variable domain, with the rest obtained from reference TRBV30 and TRBJ1-2, is as follows: SQTIHQWPATLVQPVGSPLSLECTVEGTSNPNLYWYRQAAGRGLQLLFYSVGIGQISSEVPQNLSASRPQDRQFILSSKKLLLSDSGFYLCAWNQGSYGYTFGSGTRLTVV.

The rearrangement joins TRBV11-2 to TRBJ2-1, with 7 bases lining up with TRBD2. In germline, CDR1 is SGHAT, CDR2 FQNNGV. With 0 bases clipped from V and 6 bases from J, the junction kept 14 bases outside the gene matches. The CDR3 is 18 amino acids. The CDR3: CASSLDLSETSSINEQFF. DNA for the CDR3: TGTGCCAGCAGCTTAGATTTATCCGAGACTAGCTCGATCAATGAGCAGTTCTTC.

The V gene is TRBV4-3, the J gene TRBJ2-5; D is possibly TRBD1 (6 bases). Germline CDR1 and CDR2: LGHNA and YSLEER. The V end lost 1 base, the J end lost 3 bases, and 12 bases lay between the germline ends. This CDR3 is 15 amino acids long. CDR3 sequence reads: CASSQARGFKETQYF. DNA for the CDR3: TGCGCCAGCAGCCAAGCCAGGGGTTTCAAAGAGACCCAGTACTTC.

The DNA of the CDR3 is TGTGCCAGCGGGAGAGGCGGGAGGGCCACAGATACGCAGTATTTT. Amino acids: CASGRGGRATDTQYF. V and J are TRBV6-5 and TRBJ2-3; 9 bases match TRBD2. CDR3 length: 15 amino acids. V trimming: 8 bases; J trimming: 2 bases; junction bases outside the gene matches: 8. In germline, CDR1 is MNHEY, CDR2 SVGAGI.

The chain couples TRBV28 to TRBJ1-2; D remains ambiguous. From germline, CDR1 is MDHEN and CDR2 SYDVKM. This CDR3 has 16 residues. Trimming pared 5 bases from V and 4 bases from J, leaving 20 bases between. The CDR3 spells CASSPRWAGGGYGYTF. The CDR3 DNA follows: TGTGCCAGCAGTCCCCGTTGGGCAGGAGGAGGCTATGGCTACACCTTC.

The gene calls are TRBV9 and TRBJ2-1; D unclear. The CDR3 extends over 14 amino acids. V lost 0 bases and J 9 bases, leaving 13 bases between the germline ends. The germline V gene has CDR1 SGDLS and CDR2 YYNGEE. For the CDR3, the DNA is TGTGCCAGCAGCGTAGGACGGTCGCCAGGTGAGCAGTTCTTC. This sequence encodes CASSVGRSPGEQFF. The full variable domain, rest sourced from reference TRBV9 and TRBJ2-1, is DSGVTQTPKHLITATGQRVTLRCSPRSGDLSVYWYQQSLDQGLQFLIQYYNGEERAKGNILERFSAQQFPDLHSELNLSSLELGDSALYFCASSVGRSPGEQFFGPGTRLTVL.

The V and J genes are TRBV4-3 and TRBJ2-7; 9 nucleotides agree with TRBD2. Germline-derived CDR1 and CDR2 are LGHNA and YSLEER. The CDR3 is 15 residues long. V lost 1 base and J lost 2; bases outside the gene matches: 3. In DNA form, the CDR3 reads TGCGCCAGCAGCCAAGGAGCGGGAGGCCCCTACGAGCAGTACTTC. Amino acid sequence: CASSQGAGGPYEQYF.

This chain links TRBV9 with TRBJ2-1; 9 bases are a match to TRBD2. This CDR3 comprises 13 residues. Germline V CDR1 and CDR2: SGDLS, YYNGEE. The J segment lost 6 bases and the V segment lost 4 bases, leaving 2 bases of the junction unmatched. The CDR3 spells CASSKTSGNEQFF. The CDR3 nucleotides are TGTGCCAGCAGCAAGACTAGCGGCAATGAGCAGTTCTTC.

The chain links TRBV2 to TRBJ2-1; D is possibly TRBD1 (5 bases). The CDR3 sequence is 15 residues long. Germline V gene sequence: CDR1 SNHLY, CDR2 FYNNEI. V lost 4 bases and J lost 4, with 14 bases in between. The CDR3 DNA reads TGTGCCAGCAGTGGGGGCCATCCTTCTTACAATGAGCAGTTCTTC. Protein product: CASSGGHPSYNEQFF.

CDR3 protein: CASSQDFSSDVLSSYNEQFF. The CDR3 DNA follows: TGCGCCAGCAGCCAAGATTTTTCTAGCGACGTACTTAGCTCCTACAATGAGCAGTTCTTC. The rearrangement uses TRBV4-3 and TRBJ2-1; possibly TRBD2 for D (6 bases). The germline V and J ends were trimmed by 0 bases and 0 bases, with 21 bases remaining between them. This CDR3 is built from 20 residues. CDR1 LGHNA and CDR2 YSLEER come from the germline V gene.